A single TCR beta chain is shown here with its context. Its specificity is unknown. The CDR3 spans 11 residues. The V and J ends lost 8 bases and 5 bases, in that order; junction bases with no gene match: 3. The germline V gene has CDR1 MNHEY and CDR2 SMNVEV (reference sequence). Sequencing used immunoSEQ multiplex PCR; TCRdb keeps in-frame clones, though not all of them. Of approximately 80,000 clones in the sample, about nine tenths were seen once. The entry originates in a study of T cell responses to AZD1222 COVID-19 vaccine. Overall study findings and caveats: Unmutated variant regions are reportedly the target of nearly half of TCRs that are spike-specific. Clonal diversity was possibly underestimated, and the donors were mostly white British, with more females. The study sampled repertoires only after the peak T cell response.

This rearrangement joins TRBV27 to TRBJ2-7; 7 nucleotides line up with TRBD2. The TCR sequence derives from an adult in good health. Sequencing used peripheral blood, obtained on day 0 of AZD1222 vaccination. This chain's CDR3 is CASGGENEQYF. The CDR3 DNA sequence: TGTGCCAGCGGGGGGGAAAACGAGCAGTACTTC.